Below, 30 T cell receptor beta chains from the same sample are listed, as sequenced in a study of CD8+ T cells in alopecia areata. The authors extracted RNA and reverse transcribed it into cDNA as the sequencing template. The table came from immunoSEQ multiplex PCR; TCRdb's copy has only in-frame clones and leaves some out. This sample has a few hundred thousand clones, with 67% found just once. The material was CD4+ T cells sorted from blood, obtained at week 0. These receptors originate from a human donor with alopecia areata.

The V call is TRBV9, the J call TRBJ1-6, with D uncertain. The CDR3 is made up of 12 amino acids. Between the trimmed V and J ends, which lost 3 bases and 13 bases, there was a span of 11 bases. Germline assignment: CDR1 SGDLS and CDR2 YYNGEE. This CDR3 is CASSGLAGPLHF. In nucleotides, the CDR3 is TGTGCCAGCAGCGGCCTCGCGGGGCCCCTCCACTTT.

V and J are TRBV4-3 and TRBJ1-1; D remains unclear. Germline CDR1 reads LGHNA; CDR2 reads YSLEER. This CDR3 has 14 amino acids. V was pared by 0 bases and J by 4 bases, with 9 bases between. CDR3 residues: CASSQEAVGTEAFF. The CDR3 DNA follows: TGCGCCAGCAGCCAAGAGGCGGTCGGCACTGAAGCTTTCTTT.

The gene calls are TRBV10-3 and TRBJ1-1, with unresolved D. Germline CDR1 ENHRY, CDR2 SYGVKD. The CDR3 sequence is 13 residues long. Trimming left V 3 bases short and J 6 bases short, with 11 bases between. CDR3 coding DNA: TGTGCCATCAGTGACGGCCGGGAGGCTGAAGCTTTCTTT. Translated, it gives CAISDGREAEAFF.

This clone has only one observation. The V and J genes are TRBV4-2 and TRBJ1-1; D call uncertain. Per the germline V gene, CDR1 is LGHNA and CDR2 is YNFKEQ. V was shortened by 3 bases and J by 5 bases, with 16 bases between the two germline ends. The CDR3 has 15 residues. CDR3 DNA sequence: TGTGCCAGCAGCCATGGGAGGAGACGAACGACTGAAGCTTTCTTT. Its protein is CASSHGRRRTTEAFF.

This clone was seen more than once but under ten times. This chain links TRBV29-1 with TRBJ1-1; D is unclear. CDR1 and CDR2 from the germline V gene are SQVTM and ANQGSEA. The V end lost 7 bases, the J end lost 6 bases, and 9 bases lay between the germline ends. This CDR3 is built from 10 residues. The DNA for the CDR3 is TGCAGCGCCACGACCCCTGAAGCTTTCTTT. As protein: CSATTPEAFF.

The rearrangement links TRBV30 to TRBJ1-5; 7 bases are shared with TRBD1. Germline CDR1 and CDR2: GTSNPN and SVGIG (reference sequence). The V gene end was trimmed by 0 bases and the J gene end by 0 bases; junction bases not matched to a gene: 8. This CDR3 has 17 amino acids. CDR3 bases: TGTGCCTGGAGTGTAGCCGCAGGGGGTTATAGCAATCAGCCCCAGCATTTT. Translation: CAWSVAAGGYSNQPQHF.

This CDR3 is CASSSPRQGTSGANVLTF. The CDR3, as DNA: TGCGCCAGCAGCTCCCCCCGACAGGGGACCTCTGGGGCCAACGTCCTGACTTTC. V is TRBV5-1 and J is TRBJ2-6, with 8 nucleotides matching TRBD1. This CDR3 is 18 amino acids long. From germline, CDR1 is SGHRS and CDR2 YFSETQ. J was trimmed by 0 bases and V by 3 bases; bases with no gene match: 8.

V is TRBV30 and J is TRBJ1-5; TRBD1 matches at 7 bases. Germline lookup yields CDR1 GTSNPN and CDR2 SVGIG (reference sequence). J lost 5 bases, V lost 2 bases, and 6 bases had no gene match. This CDR3 has 14 residues. The CDR3 protein is CAWSLDRKDQPQHF. The CDR3 DNA sequence: TGTGCCTGGAGTCTGGACAGGAAGGATCAGCCCCAGCATTTT.

This clone was counted a few times. The V call is TRBV25-1, the J call TRBJ2-7; D not resolved. V dropped 6 bases and J dropped 4 bases, with 19 bases sitting between them. This CDR3 comprises 15 residues. Looked up from germline, CDR1 is MGHDK and CDR2 is SYGVNS. CDR3 nucleotides: TGTGCCAGCAGCGGTGTACTGGGAACTATTTACGAGCAGTACTTC. Protein product: CASSGVLGTIYEQYF.

About this clone: Its ends do not fully match the called genes, so a read error is possible. This chain uses TRBV6-5 with TRBJ2-5; D gene ambiguous. In germline, CDR1 is MNHEY, CDR2 SVGAGI. This CDR3 has 13 residues. CDR3 residues: CASSYRTQGTQYF. CDR3 coding DNA: TGTGCCAGCAGTTACCGGACCCAAGGGACCCAGTACTTC.

The CDR3 loop is CSVEIQGLGTEAFF. The CDR3 DNA is TGCAGCGTTGAAATCCAGGGGCTTGGCACTGAAGCTTTCTTT. The rearrangement joins TRBV29-1 to TRBJ1-1, with D possibly being TRBD1 (6 bases). The germline V gene has CDR1 SQVTM and CDR2 ANQGSEA. Trimming shortened V by 2 bases and J by 4 bases, and 14 bases separated the two germline ends. The length of the CDR3 is 14 residues.

V usage is TRBV11-2 and J usage is TRBJ1-3; D is unclear. This CDR3 is built from 15 residues. The germline V and J ends were trimmed by 0 bases and 0 bases, with 6 bases remaining between them. Germline loops: CDR1 SGHAT, CDR2 FQNNGV. CDR3 in amino acids: CASSLERISGNTIYF. The CDR3 DNA reads as TGTGCCAGCAGCTTAGAGAGGATCTCTGGAAACACCATATATTTT.

This clone occurred a few times. CDR3 coding DNA: TGTGCCAGCAGTACTAGCGGGGGGGCCGAGCAGTACTTC. Protein: CASSTSGGAEQYF. The rearrangement uses TRBV7-6 and TRBJ2-7, with 13 bases that match TRBD2. This CDR3 comprises 13 residues. V shed 6 bases and J 6 bases; nucleotides not matched to a gene: 2. From germline, CDR1 is SGHVS and CDR2 FNYEAQ.

The chain recombines TRBV2 with TRBJ1-5; tentatively, D is TRBD1 (5 bases). The CDR3 is 15 residues long. V was trimmed by 5 bases and J by 0 bases, leaving 11 bases between them. Germline values: CDR1 SNHLY, CDR2 FYNNEI. The CDR3 sequence is CASSSDKSSNQPQHF. The CDR3 nucleotides read TGTGCCAGCAGTTCGGACAAGTCTAGCAATCAGCCCCAGCATTTT.

This sequence joins TRBV30 and TRBJ2-7, with 9 bases that match TRBD2. In germline, CDR1 is GTSNPN, CDR2 SVGIG (reference sequence). There are 17 residues in the CDR3. Trimming at V came to 0 bases and at J to 8 bases, leaving 17 bases not matched to a gene. The CDR3 here is CAWSVPLPVAGVGKQYF. The CDR3 region has the DNA TGTGCCTGGAGTGTACCCCTTCCGGTAGCGGGGGTTGGAAAGCAGTACTTC.

CDR3 bases: TGCAGCGTTAGACAGGGGATCGGGGAGCTGTTTTTT. It translates to CSVRQGIGELFF. This chain joins TRBV29-1 and TRBJ2-2; TRBD1 matches at 8 bases. V lost 5 bases, J lost 7 bases, and 3 bases stayed unmatched. The CDR3 spans 12 residues. Germline V gene sequence: CDR1 SQVTM, CDR2 ANQGSEA.

V and J are TRBV18 and TRBJ2-5; possibly TRBD1 for D (5 bases). In germline, CDR1 is KGHSH, CDR2 LQKENI. The V gene lost 5 bases and the J gene lost 5 bases, with 9 bases spanning the gap. This CDR3 is built from 12 residues. The CDR3 sequence: CASSVQAETQYF. The CDR3 DNA is TGTGCCAGCTCAGTACAGGCGGAGACCCAGTACTTC.

This clone has only one observation. V and J are TRBV15 and TRBJ2-1; TRBD2 might be the D (6 bases). Trimming removed 1 base at V and 12 bases at J, with 13 bases between. Germline V gene lookup returns CDR1 LNHNV and CDR2 YYDKDF (reference sequence). This CDR3 is 13 amino acids long. For the CDR3, the DNA is TGTGCCACCAGCAGAGTTGCGGGGTATGCGCAGTTCTTC. Translation: CATSRVAGYAQFF. The entire variable domain, with the rest obtained from reference TRBV15 and TRBJ2-1, is as follows: DAMVIQNPRYQVTQFGKPVTLSCSQTLNHNVMYWYQQKSSQAPKLLFHYYDKDFNNEADTPDNFQSRRPNTSFCFLDIRSPGLGDTAMYLCATSRVAGYAQFFGPGTRLTVL.

This sequence joins TRBV16 and TRBJ2-3, with 8 bases aligning to TRBD1. The V gene end was trimmed by 1 base and the J gene end by 5 bases; junction bases not matched to a gene: 2. CDR1 and CDR2 (germline): KGHSY, FQNENV. This CDR3 has 14 amino acids. CDR3 sequence reads: CASSQFTGGDTQYF. The CDR3 coding sequence is TGTGCCAGCAGCCAATTTACAGGGGGAGATACGCAGTATTTT.

A few counts support this clone. This sequence joins TRBV7-3 and TRBJ2-7; perhaps TRBD1 as D (5 bases). Germline-derived CDR1 and CDR2 are SGHTA and FQGTGA. The CDR3 is 15 residues long. Deletions cut 2 bases from V and 3 bases from J, with 14 bases between. The chain's CDR3 is CASSLGYRSVYEQYF. In DNA form, the CDR3 reads TGTGCCAGCAGCTTAGGTTACAGGTCCGTCTACGAGCAGTACTTC.

The CDR3 is CASSVSYQETQYF. The CDR3 DNA sequence: TGTGCCAGCAGCGTAAGCTACCAAGAGACCCAGTACTTC. The gene calls are TRBV9 and TRBJ2-5; D not certain. The V and J ends lost 1 base and 0 bases respectively, with 4 bases between them. Germline V CDR1 and CDR2: SGDLS, YYNGEE. CDR3 length: 13 residues.

J is TRBJ2-5 and V is TRBV5-5, with D perhaps matching TRBD1 (5 bases). V lost 1 base and J lost 2, with 12 bases in between. The CDR3 loop spans 15 amino acids. Germline V CDR1 and CDR2: SGHKS, YYEKEE (reference sequence). CDR3 protein: CASSLRDRPQETQYF. The CDR3 DNA sequence: TGTGCCAGCAGCTTGCGCGACAGACCTCAAGAGACCCAGTACTTC.

The CDR3 DNA is TGTGCCAGCCGACAGACTAACAATCAGCCCCAGCATTTT. It yields the protein CASRQTNNQPQHF. The chain links TRBV19 to TRBJ1-5; the D gene is possibly TRBD1 (5 bases). This CDR3 region has 13 residues. The ends were cut back, 9 bases at V and 3 bases at J, with 12 bases in the middle. Germline lookup yields CDR1 LNHDA and CDR2 SQIVND (reference sequence).

The chain carries TRBV6-5 and TRBJ1-3; D is uncertain. There are 12 residues in the CDR3. V was trimmed by 8 bases and J by 1 base, leaving 6 bases between them. Germline V CDR1 and CDR2: MNHEY, SVGAGI. The CDR3 sequence is CASLSSGNTIYF. The CDR3 DNA sequence: TGTGCCAGCCTCTCTTCTGGAAACACCATATATTTT.

The V and J genes are TRBV30 and TRBJ2-2, with D perhaps being TRBD1 or TRBD2 (5 bases each). The CDR3 is made up of 15 amino acids. Trimming removed 6 bases at V and 0 bases at J, with 14 bases between. CDR1 and CDR2 (germline): GTSNPN, SVGIG (reference sequence). The CDR3 nucleotides read TGTGCCTGCCTACCGGGACCCTCGAACACCGGGGAGCTGTTTTTT. Translating gives CACLPGPSNTGELFF. The entire variable domain, with the rest obtained from reference TRBV30 and TRBJ2-2, is as follows: SQTIHQWPATLVQPVGSPLSLECTVEGTSNPNLYWYRQAAGRGLQLLFYSVGIGQISSEVPQNLSASRPQDRQFILSSKKLLLSDSGFYLCACLPGPSNTGELFFGEGSRLTVL.

This clone occurred once. The chain uses TRBV29-1 and TRBJ1-2, with 12 nucleotides matching TRBD1. The CDR3 has 14 amino acids. Per germline, CDR1 SQVTM and CDR2 ANQGSEA. Trimming removed 5 bases from V and 4 bases from J; junction bases left unmatched: 5. The DNA of the CDR3 is TGCAGCGTTTCCGGGACAGGGGGCGGCTATGGCTACACCTTC. It encodes CSVSGTGGGYGYTF.

The V call is TRBV7-9, the J call TRBJ1-5; a weak D match, TRBD1 (6 bases). Looked up from germline, CDR1 is SEHNR and CDR2 is FQNEAQ (reference sequence). The CDR3 runs 16 residues. Trimming pared 5 bases from V and 7 bases from J, leaving 21 bases between. The CDR3 DNA reads as TGTGCCAGCAGCCCACTCGGACAGCACATAGGGCAGCCCCAGCATTTT. The encoded protein is CASSPLGQHIGQPQHF.

This sequence joins TRBV13 and TRBJ2-5, with a tentative D call TRBD1 (6 bases). V lost 4 bases and J lost 5, with 14 bases in between. This CDR3 region has 14 residues. Germline CDR1 reads PRHDT; CDR2 reads FYEKMQ (reference sequence). CDR3 in amino acids: CASSYPGGGETQYF. In DNA form, the CDR3 reads TGTGCCAGCAGCTACCCTGGGGGCGGGGAGACCCAGTACTTC. Filled out from reference TRBV13 and TRBJ2-5, the complete variable domain reads AAGVIQSPRHLIKEKRETATLKCYPIPRHDTVYWYQQGPGQDPQFLISFYEKMQSDKGSIPDRFSAQQFSDYHSELNMSSLELGDSALYFCASSYPGGGETQYFGPGTRLLVL.

This rearrangement joins TRBV7-9 to TRBJ2-1; D gene ambiguous. From germline, CDR1 is SEHNR and CDR2 FQNEAQ (reference sequence). V gave up 5 bases and J gave up 5 bases, with 13 bases separating them. This CDR3 spans 14 amino acids. This chain's CDR3 is CASSPRGWDNEQFF. The CDR3 bases are TGTGCCAGCAGCCCCCGAGGATGGGACAATGAGCAGTTCTTC. Using reference TRBV7-9 and TRBJ2-1 for the parts outside the CDR3, the full variable domain is DTGVSQNPRHKITKRGQNVTFRCDPISEHNRLYWYRQTLGQGPEFLTYFQNEAQLEKSRLLSDRFSAERPKGSFSTLEIQRTEQGDSAMYLCASSPRGWDNEQFFGPGTRLTVL.

This clone turned up a few times. The genes are TRBV29-1 and TRBJ2-5; 10 nucleotides agree with TRBD2. Per germline, CDR1 SQVTM and CDR2 ANQGSEA. V lost 5 bases and J lost 3; bases outside the gene matches: 0. The CDR3 covers 12 residues. CDR3 nucleotide sequence: TGCAGCGTTAGCGGGGGGGAAGAGACCCAGTACTTC. This translates into CSVSGGEETQYF.